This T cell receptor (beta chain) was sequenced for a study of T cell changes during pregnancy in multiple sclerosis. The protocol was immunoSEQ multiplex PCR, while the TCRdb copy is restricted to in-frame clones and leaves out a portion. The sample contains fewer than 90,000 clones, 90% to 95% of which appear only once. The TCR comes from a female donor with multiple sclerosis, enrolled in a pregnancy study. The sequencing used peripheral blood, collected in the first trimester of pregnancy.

The CDR3 spells CASSSGGISYEQYF. The CDR3 DNA reads as TGTGCCAGCAGCTCGGGGGGAATATCCTACGAGCAGTACTTC. The chain couples TRBV9 to TRBJ2-7; 7 bases match TRBD2. The CDR3 totals 14 residues. Per germline, CDR1 SGDLS and CDR2 YYNGEE. Losses at the gene ends were 4 bases for V and 1 base for J; bases not matched to a gene: 5.